The 28 T cell receptor beta chains presented below share a single source sample, sequenced in a study of control samples from healthy donors and cancer patients. Assay used: immunoSEQ multiplex PCR; TCRdb lists only in-frame clones, some missing. The table has 110,000 or so clones, about 83% seen once. The sample taken for sequencing was blood. The receptors here all came from a man aged 25-45 years in good health.

CDR3 nucleotides: TGTGCCTGGGTGGGGACTTCGAACACTGAAGCTTTCTTT. Its translation: CAWVGTSNTEAFF. The chain combines TRBV30 with TRBJ1-1, with D tentatively TRBD1 (5 bases). V was cut by 5 bases and J by 1 base, with 11 bases left in between. Germline CDR1 and CDR2: GTSNPN and SVGIG (reference sequence). The CDR3 spans 13 residues.

The chain has TRBV7-6 and TRBJ1-1; D might be TRBD1 (6 bases). Germline V gene sequence: CDR1 SGHVS, CDR2 FNYEAQ. The CDR3 contains 17 residues. Trimming cost V 1 base and J 2 bases, with 17 bases left between them. The CDR3 bases are TGTGCCAGCAGCTTAGATGGGGGCCTCCTCTCTAACACTGAAGCTTTCTTT. Translating it yields CASSLDGGLLSNTEAFF. Supplemented by reference TRBV7-6 and TRBJ1-1, the full variable domain reads GAGVSQSPRYKVTKRGQDVALRCDPISGHVSLYWYRQALGQGPEFLTYFNYEAQQDKSGLPNDRFSAERPEGSISTLTIQRTEQRDSAMYRCASSLDGGLLSNTEAFFGQGTRLTVV.

The chain carries TRBV7-7 and TRBJ2-1, with D possibly matching TRBD2 (7 bases). Germline values: CDR1 SSHAT, CDR2 FNYEAQ (reference sequence). CDR3 size: 16 residues. With 1 base removed from V and 4 bases from J, the gap between germline ends came to 14 bases. CDR3 DNA sequence: TGTGCCAGCAGCTTAGAAGGGGGGGGAAGGTACAATGAGCAGTTCTTC. Translation gives CASSLEGGGRYNEQFF.

The chain carries TRBV19 and TRBJ1-1; a weak D match, TRBD1 (5 bases). The germline V gene encodes CDR1 LNHDA and CDR2 SQIVND (reference sequence). With 9 bases removed from V and 3 bases from J, the gap between germline ends came to 14 bases. The CDR3 consists of 13 residues. This chain's CDR3 is CASKGRWDTEAFF. CDR3 DNA: TGTGCCAGCAAGGGGAGGTGGGACACTGAAGCTTTCTTT.

The CDR3 nucleotides are TGTGCCAGCAGAGGACAGGGGGCTGGTGAAGCTTTCTTT. This encodes CASRGQGAGEAFF. The chain links TRBV6-5 to TRBJ1-1; TRBD1 matches 11 bases. The V gene end was trimmed by 6 bases and the J gene end by 7 bases; junction bases not matched to a gene: 4. The germline V gene encodes CDR1 MNHEY and CDR2 SVGAGI. The CDR3 has 13 amino acids.

CDR3 sequence: CASSHGTAANYGYTF. For the CDR3, the DNA is TGTGCCAGCAGCCATGGGACCGCAGCTAACTATGGCTACACCTTC. V and J are TRBV3-1 (or the pseudogene TRBV3-2) and TRBJ1-2, with TRBD1 as a possible D gene (5 bases). The CDR3 is 15 amino acids. CDR1 is LGHDT, CDR2 YNNKEL, per germline (reference sequence). Deletions cut 3 bases from V and 0 bases from J, with 11 bases between.

A word on this clone: A single base separates this from a much larger clone, so it may be a read error. Other DNA variants within this sample encode the same CDR3. The CDR3 reads CASSVSTDTQYF. The CDR3 DNA is TGTGCCAGCAGCGTAAGCACAGATACGCAGTATTTT. This rearrangement joins TRBV9 to TRBJ2-3; D is unclear. The germline V and J ends were trimmed by 1 base and 0 bases, with 0 bases remaining between them. This CDR3 is 12 amino acids long. Germline lookup yields CDR1 SGDLS and CDR2 YYNGEE.

This clone was observed a single time. The rearrangement uses TRBV19 and TRBJ1-1, with 7 bases aligning to TRBD1. J gave up 0 bases and V 1 base, and 8 bases lay outside the gene matches. The CDR3 totals 17 residues. Germline assignment: CDR1 LNHDA and CDR2 SQIVND (reference sequence). CDR3: CASSIAVQGGMNTEAFF. CDR3 coding DNA: TGTGCCAGTAGTATAGCAGTACAAGGGGGCATGAACACTGAAGCTTTCTTT.

This clone was found once. The chain has TRBV7-8 and TRBJ2-1; 8 nucleotides line up with TRBD1. This CDR3 is 12 amino acids long. V shed 1 base and J 10 bases; nucleotides not matched to a gene: 0. Germline loops: CDR1 SGHVS, CDR2 FQNEAQ. In DNA form, the CDR3 reads TGTGCCAGCAGCTTAGGGACAGGGGAGCAGTTCTTC. Amino acid sequence: CASSLGTGEQFF. The full variable domain, completed using reference TRBV7-8 and TRBJ2-1, is GAGVSQSPRYKVAKRGQDVALRCDPISGHVSLFWYQQALGQGPEFLTYFQNEAQLDKSGLPSDRFFAERPEGSVSTLKIQRTQQEDSAVYLCASSLGTGEQFFGPGTRLTVL.

The chain employs TRBV11-3 and TRBJ1-1; possibly TRBD1 for D (6 bases). This CDR3 is built from 13 residues. Trimming stripped 6 bases from V and 3 bases from J, with 11 bases between. Germline CDR1 and CDR2: SGHNT and YENEEA. The CDR3 DNA reads TGTGCCAGCAGGGAACAGGGCTACACTGAAGCTTTCTTT. Its translation: CASREQGYTEAFF.

The gene calls are TRBV3-1 (or the pseudogene TRBV3-2) and TRBJ1-5; D is possibly TRBD1 (6 bases). From germline, CDR1 is LGHDT and CDR2 YNNKEL (reference sequence). CDR3 length: 15 residues. The V gene lost 3 bases and the J gene lost 2 bases, with 11 bases spanning the gap. CDR3 sequence (DNA): TGTGCCAGCAGCCAGTCAGGGGCGGGCAATCAGCCCCAGCATTTT. Its protein product is CASSQSGAGNQPQHF.

V is TRBV9 and J is TRBJ1-1, with D hard to call. The CDR3 spans 16 residues. The V end lost 0 bases, the J end lost 3 bases, and 15 bases lay between the germline ends. The V gene's germline CDR1 is SGDLS and CDR2 YYNGEE. The CDR3, as DNA: TGTGCCAGCAGCGTAGCTATAGGTCCCTTGGACACTGAAGCTTTCTTT. Its translation: CASSVAIGPLDTEAFF.

The chain combines TRBV5-8 with TRBJ1-2; no definite D call. The CDR3 has 14 amino acids. Germline-derived CDR1 and CDR2 are SGHTS and YDEGEE. Trimming pared 1 base from V and 0 bases from J, leaving 7 bases between. CDR3: CASSLITANYGYTF. The CDR3 nucleotides read TGTGCCAGCAGCTTGATTACAGCTAACTATGGCTACACCTTC. The full variable domain, its missing parts supplied by reference TRBV5-8 and TRBJ1-2, is EAGVTQSPTHLIKTRGQQATLRCSPISGHTSVYWYQQALGLGLQFLLWYDEGEERNRGNFPPRFSGRQFPNYSSELNVNALELEDSALYLCASSLITANYGYTFGSGTRLTVV.

The chain joins TRBV15 to TRBJ1-1; TRBD1 is a possible D gene (5 bases). The CDR3 sequence is 14 residues long. The germline CDR1 and CDR2 sequences are LNHNV and YYDKDF (reference sequence). The germline V and J ends were trimmed by 1 base and 11 bases, with 17 bases remaining between them. CDR3 coding DNA: TGTGCCACCAGCAGAGCGGAAGAGCGAGGGGACGCTTTCTTT. Protein sequence: CATSRAEERGDAFF.

This clone was counted once. This sequence joins TRBV7-6 and TRBJ2-6; TRBD2 might be the D (5 bases). Germline-derived CDR1 and CDR2 are SGHVS and FNYEAQ. Trimming removed 1 base from V and 0 bases from J, with 10 bases in between. The length of the CDR3 is 17 residues. The CDR3 DNA sequence: TGTGCCAGCAGCTTAGAAGCCCGGGGCTCTGGGGCCAACGTCCTGACTTTC. This codes for CASSLEARGSGANVLTF. The full variable domain, rest sourced from reference TRBV7-6 and TRBJ2-6, is GAGVSQSPRYKVTKRGQDVALRCDPISGHVSLYWYRQALGQGPEFLTYFNYEAQQDKSGLPNDRFSAERPEGSISTLTIQRTEQRDSAMYRCASSLEARGSGANVLTFGAGSRLTVL.

The J gene is TRBJ1-5, the V gene TRBV7-2; D gene ambiguous. Germline lookup yields CDR1 SGHTA and CDR2 FQGNSA. The germline V and J ends were trimmed by 4 bases and 4 bases, with 8 bases remaining between them. The CDR3 totals 13 residues. CDR3 sequence reads: CASSSTANQPQHF. In DNA form, the CDR3 reads TGTGCCAGCAGCTCGACGGCGAATCAGCCCCAGCATTTT.

The CDR3 region has the DNA TGTGCCAGTAACAAACAGGGGGGCACTGAAGCTTTCTTT. This sequence encodes CASNKQGGTEAFF. The V gene is TRBV19, the J gene TRBJ1-1, with 8 nucleotides matching TRBD1. This CDR3 is built from 13 residues. Trimming removed 7 bases from V and 4 bases from J; junction bases left unmatched: 5. CDR1 and CDR2 (germline): LNHDA, SQIVND (reference sequence). The full variable domain, rest sourced from reference TRBV19 and TRBJ1-1, is DGGITQSPKYLFRKEGQNVTLSCEQNLNHDAMYWYRQDPGQGLRLIYYSQIVNDFQKGDIAEGYSVSREKKESFPLTVTSAQKNPTAFYLCASNKQGGTEAFFGQGTRLTVV.

This clone was observed a few times. The gene calls are TRBV4-1 and TRBJ1-6; D not certain. The V end was cut by 0 bases, the J end by 8 bases, with 8 bases between. The CDR3 runs to 14 residues. CDR1 MGHRA and CDR2 YSYEKL come from the germline V gene. Here the CDR3 reads CASSQEGRYSPLHF. CDR3 nucleotides: TGCGCCAGCAGCCAAGAGGGAAGATATTCACCCCTCCACTTT.

This clone was detected only a few times. The chain recombines TRBV11-3 with TRBJ2-5; no definite D call. Trimming removed 5 bases from V and 5 bases from J, with 9 bases in between. Germline V CDR1 and CDR2: SGHNT, YENEEA. The CDR3 spans 12 residues. The CDR3 coding sequence is TGTGCCAGCAGCCACAAAAGGGAGACCCAGTACTTC. It is translated as CASSHKRETQYF.

The chain uses TRBV6-5 and TRBJ1-1; maybe TRBD1 (6 bases). The CDR3 sequence is 16 residues long. V dropped 0 bases and J dropped 1 base, with 12 bases sitting between them. Germline-derived CDR1 and CDR2 are MNHEY and SVGAGI. The CDR3 loop reads CASSYSGGLANTEAFF. CDR3 sequence (DNA): TGTGCCAGCAGTTACTCAGGGGGGCTAGCGAACACTGAAGCTTTCTTT.

V gene TRBV3-1 (or the pseudogene TRBV3-2) combines with J gene TRBJ2-1, with TRBD2 identical over 8 bases. The CDR3 spans 14 residues. Germline V gene data show CDR1 as LGHDT and CDR2 as YNNKEL (reference sequence). J gave up 4 bases and V 3 bases, and 2 bases lay outside the gene matches. The CDR3 DNA follows: TGTGCCAGCAGCCAGCGGGGGGAGTACAATGAGCAGTTCTTC. This gives the protein CASSQRGEYNEQFF.

This clone has only a few counts. The chain uses TRBV18 and TRBJ2-5, with TRBD2 matching 9 bases. The CDR3 is made up of 15 amino acids. Germline trimming cut 6 bases from V and 5 bases from J; bases unmatched to any gene: 10. Germline CDR1 KGHSH, CDR2 LQKENI. The CDR3, as DNA: TGTGCCAGCTCCCCCCCAGCGGGGGGCGGGGAGACCCAGTACTTC. It is translated as CASSPPAGGGETQYF.

This sequence joins TRBV7-2 and TRBJ2-1; TRBD1 might be the D (6 bases). Trimming shortened V by 8 bases and J by 1 base, and 15 bases separated the two germline ends. Germline V CDR1 and CDR2: SGHTA, FQGNSA. The CDR3 sequence is 15 residues long. The CDR3: CASALQGSSYNEQFF. For the CDR3, the DNA is TGTGCCAGCGCCCTCCAGGGGTCTTCCTACAATGAGCAGTTCTTC.

This chain connects TRBV7-3 to TRBJ1-6; tentatively, D is TRBD1 (6 bases). This CDR3 comprises 12 residues. Germline V lookup: CDR1 SGHTA, CDR2 FQGTGA. Trimming removed 5 bases from V and 7 bases from J, with 6 bases in between. CDR3 protein: CASSTGNSPLHF. CDR3 sequence (DNA): TGTGCCAGCAGCACAGGGAATTCACCCCTCCACTTT. Full variable domain (missing parts from reference TRBV7-3 and TRBJ1-6): GAGVSQTPSNKVTEKGKYVELRCDPISGHTALYWYRQSLGQGPEFLIYFQGTGAADDSGLPNDRFFAVRPEGSVSTLKIQRTERGDSAVYLCASSTGNSPLHFGNGTRLTVT.

The chain uses TRBV29-1 and TRBJ1-2; possible D gene TRBD1, 5 bases. V lost 3 bases and J lost 0, with 14 bases in between. The germline CDR1 and CDR2 sequences are SQVTM and ANQGSEA. This CDR3 is 15 amino acids long. The DNA of the CDR3 is TGCAGCGTTGAGCAGGGTATGGCTTCTAACTATGGCTACACCTTC. This codes for CSVEQGMASNYGYTF.

This chain links TRBV18 with TRBJ1-1; possibly TRBD1 for D (5 bases). The V end was cut by 7 bases, the J end by 5 bases, with 14 bases between. Germline loops: CDR1 KGHSH, CDR2 LQKENI. CDR3 size: 13 residues. The CDR3 region has the DNA TGTGCCAGCTTAACCAGGGCGGGGACTGAAGCTTTCTTT. It yields the protein CASLTRAGTEAFF.

This sequence joins TRBV5-1 and TRBJ2-1, with D tentatively TRBD1 (5 bases). This CDR3 has 15 residues. V lost 3 bases and J 0 bases, leaving 10 bases between the germline ends. The germline gives CDR1 SGHRS, CDR2 YFSETQ. The CDR3 spells CASSSTGGSYNEQFF. CDR3 bases: TGCGCCAGCAGCTCCACAGGTGGCTCCTACAATGAGCAGTTCTTC.

Only one count was recorded for this clone. The chain combines TRBV4-1 with TRBJ1-4; TRBD1 matches 7 bases. CDR1 and CDR2 from the germline V gene are MGHRA and YSYEKL. J was trimmed by 14 bases and V by 3 bases; bases with no gene match: 6. CDR3 length: 12 amino acids. In nucleotides, the CDR3 is TGCGCCAGCAGCCAGTCGACAGGGATTCTGTTTTTT. Translated: CASSQSTGILFF.